The T cell receptor beta chain described here comes from a study of Ad26.COV2.S vaccination and SARS-CoV-2 variants. Note on this clone: Its antigen is still unknown. One junction end disagrees with the germline gene, perhaps due to a read error.

This CDR3 is 10 amino acids long. Germline CDR1 reads DFQATT; CDR2 reads SNEGSKA (reference sequence). Overall study results and limits: While placebo recipients had lower spike-specific TCR breadth, vaccine recipients had more. Once vaccination had occurred, spike-specific CD8+ and CD4+ T cell responses reportedly showed substantial breadth. Measurement of non-spike TCR breadth gave similar results in vaccine and placebo recipients.

The method was immunoSEQ multiplex PCR; TCRdb's version includes in-frame clones alone and lacks a portion of them. Among approximately 340,000 clones, 92% were seen once, and the ten largest hold about 3.9%. This chain connects TRBV20-1 to TRBJ1-4; D perhaps matches TRBD1 (6 bases). This sample comprised peripheral blood, obtained after recovery from COVID-19. The TCR comes from a human donor who had recovered from COVID-19. CDR3 loop: CSARGGKLFF. The CDR3 DNA reads as TGCAGTGCCAGAGGGGGAAAACTGTTTTTT.